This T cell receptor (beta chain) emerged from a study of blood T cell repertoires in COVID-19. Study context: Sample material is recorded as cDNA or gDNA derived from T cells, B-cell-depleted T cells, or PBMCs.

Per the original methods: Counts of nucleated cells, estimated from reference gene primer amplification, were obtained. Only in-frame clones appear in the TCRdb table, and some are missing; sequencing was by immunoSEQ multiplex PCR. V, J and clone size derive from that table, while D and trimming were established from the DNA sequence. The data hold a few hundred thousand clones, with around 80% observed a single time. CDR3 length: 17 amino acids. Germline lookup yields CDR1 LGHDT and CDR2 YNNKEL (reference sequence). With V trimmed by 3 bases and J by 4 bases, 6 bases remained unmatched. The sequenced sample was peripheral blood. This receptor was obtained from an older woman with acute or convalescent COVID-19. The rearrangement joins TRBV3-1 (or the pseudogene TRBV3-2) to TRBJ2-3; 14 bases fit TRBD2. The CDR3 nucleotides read TGTGCCAGCAGCCAGGGACTAGCGGGGGAGGGCGCAGATACGCAGTATTTT. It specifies CASSQGLAGEGADTQYF.